This TCR beta chain appears in the sequencing data of a study of PD-1 blockade in classical Hodgkin lymphoma. Findings and caveats of the study: Patients newly diagnosed and complete responders had comparable baseline diversity. By C4D1 there was a significant rise in CD4+ TCR diversity but not in CD8+ TCR diversity. Healthy donors reportedly exceeded newly diagnosed patients in baseline TCR diversity.

Time point given: cycle 4 day 1 (C4D1), after 5 to 7 weeks of nivolumab. Each and every patient relapsed after autologous stem cell transplantation, and patients got differing brentuximab vedotin exposure. Patients showed best responses of complete response, partial response or progressive disease. Here immunoSEQ multiplex PCR was the method, and the copy in TCRdb shows in-frame clones only, minus some. The data hold some 93,000 clones, with over 75% observed a single time. This CDR3 is built from 17 residues. V was cut by 1 base and J by 0 bases, with 13 bases left in between. Germline V CDR1 and CDR2: MGHRA, YSYEKL. About this clone: Its target is not known.

The chain combines TRBV4-1 with TRBJ2-4, with D maybe TRBD1 (6 bases). Sequenced material: peripheral blood mononuclear cells (PBMCs), taken before the fourth cycle of nivolumab. This TCR derives from a human donor with classical Hodgkin lymphoma. CDR3 bases: TGCGCCAGCAGCCAAGCCTGGACAGCCGGAGCCAAAAACATTCAGTACTTC. This sequence encodes CASSQAWTAGAKNIQYF.